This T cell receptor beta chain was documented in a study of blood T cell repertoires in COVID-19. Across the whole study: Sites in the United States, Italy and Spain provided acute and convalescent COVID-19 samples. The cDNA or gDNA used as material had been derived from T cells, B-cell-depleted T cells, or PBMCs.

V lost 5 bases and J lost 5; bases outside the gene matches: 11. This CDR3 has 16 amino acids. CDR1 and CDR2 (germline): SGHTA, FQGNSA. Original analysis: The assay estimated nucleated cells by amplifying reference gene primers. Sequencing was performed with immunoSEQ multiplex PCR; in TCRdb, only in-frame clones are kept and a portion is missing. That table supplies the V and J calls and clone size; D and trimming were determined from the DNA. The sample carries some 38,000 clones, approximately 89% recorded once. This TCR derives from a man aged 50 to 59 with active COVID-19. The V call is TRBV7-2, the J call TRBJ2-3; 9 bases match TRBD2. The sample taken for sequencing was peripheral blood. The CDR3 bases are TGTGCCAGCAGCCCCATGGGGGCGGGGGGGCAAGATACGCAGTATTTT. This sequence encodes CASSPMGAGGQDTQYF. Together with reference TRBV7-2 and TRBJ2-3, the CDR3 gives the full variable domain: GAGVSQSPSNKVTEKGKDVELRCDPISGHTALYWYRQSLGQGLEFLIYFQGNSAPDKSGLPSDRFSAERTGGSVSTLTIQRTQQEDSAVYLCASSPMGAGGQDTQYFGPGTRLTVL.